Each of the 17 T cell receptor beta chains below was sequenced from the same sample in a study of human thymus T cells. Profiled with immunoSEQ multiplex PCR; TCRdb holds only in-frame clones, not every one. The profile shows some 46,000 clones, roughly 94% of them singletons. Source material: blood. The receptors derive from a boy younger than two with a congenital heart defect but otherwise immunologically healthy.

J is TRBJ1-6 and V is TRBV7-2; weak D call: TRBD1 (5 bases). The CDR3 length is 15 residues. Trimming took off 5 bases at V and 4 bases at J, with 12 bases between the two ends. Germline CDR1 reads SGHTA; CDR2 reads FQGNSA. For the CDR3, the DNA is TGTGCCAGCAGCCCTCCGGCAGGGTATAATTCACCCCTCCACTTT. Its translation is CASSPPAGYNSPLHF. Variable domain in full (rest from reference TRBV7-2 and TRBJ1-6): GAGVSQSPSNKVTEKGKDVELRCDPISGHTALYWYRQSLGQGLEFLIYFQGNSAPDKSGLPSDRFSAERTGGSVSTLTIQRTQQEDSAVYLCASSPPAGYNSPLHFGNGTRLTVT.

The chain employs TRBV7-2 and TRBJ2-1; the match to TRBD2 covers 13 bases. Trimming at V came to 4 bases and at J to 8 bases, leaving 5 bases not matched to a gene. The CDR3 sequence is 15 residues long. Germline-derived CDR1 and CDR2 are SGHTA and FQGNSA. DNA of the CDR3: TGTGCCAGCAGCTCCGGGACTAGCGGGGCTTATGAGCAGTTCTTC. Its translation: CASSSGTSGAYEQFF.

The J gene is TRBJ2-7, the V gene TRBV5-1; unclear D gene. The CDR3 length is 13 residues. The V and J ends lost 4 bases and 6 bases respectively, with 14 bases between them. Germline V gene lookup returns CDR1 SGHRS and CDR2 YFSETQ. This CDR3 reads CASSAYSFGEQYF. Here the CDR3 DNA reads TGCGCCAGCAGCGCGTACAGTTTCGGCGAGCAGTACTTC. Combining the CDR3 with reference TRBV5-1 and TRBJ2-7 gives the whole variable domain KAGVTQTPRYLIKTRGQQVTLSCSPISGHRSVSWYQQTPGQGLQFLFEYFSETQRNKGNFPGRFSGRQFSNSRSEMNVSTLELGDSALYLCASSAYSFGEQYFGPGTRLTVT.

V and J are TRBV5-1 and TRBJ1-1; no firm D call. This CDR3 comprises 9 residues. Trimming left V 9 bases short and J 7 bases short, with 7 bases between. Per the germline V gene, CDR1 is SGHRS and CDR2 is YFSETQ. The CDR3 region is CATRVEAFF. CDR3 sequence (DNA): TGCGCCACCCGTGTTGAAGCTTTCTTT. Drawing the rest from reference TRBV5-1 and TRBJ1-1, the complete variable domain is KAGVTQTPRYLIKTRGQQVTLSCSPISGHRSVSWYQQTPGQGLQFLFEYFSETQRNKGNFPGRFSGRQFSNSRSEMNVSTLELGDSALYLCATRVEAFFGQGTRLTVV.

CDR3 coding DNA: TGTGCCAGCAACCGAAGACAGGGAGCAGATACGCAGTATTTT. Its translation: CASNRRQGADTQYF. The chain uses TRBV9 and TRBJ2-3; 7 nucleotides align to TRBD1. The junction had 8 bases not matched to a gene; V was cut back by 6 bases and J by 4 bases. The germline V gene encodes CDR1 SGDLS and CDR2 YYNGEE. The CDR3 consists of 14 residues.

This chain joins TRBV2 and TRBJ1-2, with 8 bases identical to TRBD1. Germline V gives CDR1 SNHLY, CDR2 FYNNEI. V lost 4 bases to trimming and J lost 2 bases; unmatched junction nucleotides: 9. The CDR3 loop spans 16 amino acids. The CDR3 sequence: CASSGRTGTLNYGYTF. The CDR3, as DNA: TGTGCCAGCAGTGGCCGGACAGGGACCCTCAACTATGGCTACACCTTC.

This clone was recorded once. V is TRBV5-6 and J is TRBJ2-2; no clear D gene. Per the germline V gene, CDR1 is SGHDT and CDR2 is YYEEEE. The CDR3 loop spans 11 amino acids. Trimming cost V 5 bases and J 6 bases, with 5 bases left between them. The CDR3 DNA is TGTGCCAGCAGTCGGGCCGGGGAGCTGTTTTTT. It specifies CASSRAGELFF.

V is TRBV13 and J is TRBJ2-1; possibly TRBD2 for D (7 bases). The length of the CDR3 is 14 residues. The V gene lost 4 bases and the J gene lost 7 bases, with 14 bases spanning the gap. The germline V gene encodes CDR1 PRHDT and CDR2 FYEKMQ (reference sequence). In DNA, the CDR3 is TGTGCCAGCAGCTGGGCGGGGGCGCGTAATGAGCAGTTCTTC. Translation gives CASSWAGARNEQFF. Full variable domain (remainder filled in from reference TRBV13 and TRBJ2-1): AAGVIQSPRHLIKEKRETATLKCYPIPRHDTVYWYQQGPGQDPQFLISFYEKMQSDKGSIPDRFSAQQFSDYHSELNMSSLELGDSALYFCASSWAGARNEQFFGPGTRLTVL.

The V and J genes are TRBV6-1 and TRBJ2-2; no clear D. Trimming shortened V by 2 bases and J by 8 bases, and 9 bases separated the two germline ends. This CDR3 is 13 amino acids long. Germline assignment: CDR1 MNHNS and CDR2 SASEGT. The CDR3 region is CASSERSWGELFF. The CDR3 DNA follows: TGTGCCAGCAGTGAAAGGTCTTGGGGGGAGCTGTTTTTT.

This chain connects TRBV5-6 to TRBJ1-4, with no clear D. Looked up from germline, CDR1 is SGHDT and CDR2 is YYEEEE. This CDR3 contains 14 residues. Trimming took 2 bases from V and 8 from J, leaving 13 bases between them. The CDR3: CASSFGESYEKLFF. CDR3 DNA sequence: TGTGCCAGCAGCTTCGGGGAGAGCTACGAAAAACTGTTTTTT.

The chain joins TRBV19 to TRBJ1-3; no definite D call. The CDR3 runs to 16 residues. V was cut by 3 bases and J by 0 bases, with 12 bases left in between. Germline V CDR1 and CDR2: LNHDA, SQIVND (reference sequence). The CDR3 reads CASSMERIYSGNTIYF. CDR3 nucleotides: TGTGCCAGTAGTATGGAGAGGATCTACTCTGGAAACACCATATATTTT.

The chain carries TRBV4-2 and TRBJ2-2, with 14 bases matching TRBD2. The length of the CDR3 is 21 residues. Germline trimming cut 0 bases from V and 8 bases from J; bases unmatched to any gene: 17. Germline-derived CDR1 and CDR2 are LGHNA and YNFKEQ. The CDR3 nucleotides are TGTGCCAGCAGCCAAGAGGTCCTTCTAGGACTAGCGGGGGGCCCGGTGGGGGAGCTGTTTTTT. Its protein is CASSQEVLLGLAGGPVGELFF.

The rearrangement joins TRBV27 to TRBJ2-3, with TRBD2 matching 10 bases. J lost 6 bases, V lost 5 bases, and 5 bases had no gene match. Germline V CDR1 and CDR2: MNHEY, SMNVEV (reference sequence). The CDR3 length is 14 residues. CDR3 protein: CASSPLAGEDTQYF. The CDR3 bases are TGTGCCAGCAGTCCGCTAGCGGGGGAGGATACGCAGTATTTT.

V and J are TRBV2 and TRBJ2-7; D ambiguous. Trimming removed 4 bases at V and 6 bases at J, with 13 bases between. The CDR3 contains 13 residues. Germline CDR1 is SNHLY and CDR2 is FYNNEI. CDR3 nucleotide sequence: TGTGCCAGCAGTGCGCAGGTAGTCCCCGAGCAGTACTTC. Translated: CASSAQVVPEQYF.

This chain uses TRBV5-4 with TRBJ2-1; D is tentatively TRBD1 or TRBD2 (6 bases each). This CDR3 contains 15 residues. Germline V gene sequence: CDR1 SGHNT, CDR2 YYREEE (reference sequence). V was clipped by 2 bases and J by 2 bases, with 11 bases between them. This chain's CDR3 is CASSFDGGPYNEQFF. CDR3 nucleotide sequence: TGTGCCAGCAGCTTCGACGGGGGCCCCTACAATGAGCAGTTCTTC.

The genes are TRBV4-2 and TRBJ1-2; 7 bases agree with TRBD1. Germline-derived CDR1 and CDR2 are LGHNA and YNFKEQ. The trim removed 1 base at V and 3 bases at J, leaving 5 bases unmatched. The CDR3 consists of 15 residues. The CDR3 sequence is CASSQGRGQDYGYTF. Written as DNA, the CDR3 is TGTGCCAGCAGCCAAGGGAGGGGGCAGGACTATGGCTACACCTTC.

This sequence joins TRBV20-1 and TRBJ2-7; D unclear. Germline-derived CDR1 and CDR2 are DFQATT and SNEGSKA (reference sequence). V was shortened by 2 bases and J by 2 bases, with 4 bases between the two germline ends. The CDR3 totals 11 residues. CDR3 sequence (DNA): TGCAGTGCTAGACAGACCTACGAGCAGTACTTC. Protein: CSARQTYEQYF.